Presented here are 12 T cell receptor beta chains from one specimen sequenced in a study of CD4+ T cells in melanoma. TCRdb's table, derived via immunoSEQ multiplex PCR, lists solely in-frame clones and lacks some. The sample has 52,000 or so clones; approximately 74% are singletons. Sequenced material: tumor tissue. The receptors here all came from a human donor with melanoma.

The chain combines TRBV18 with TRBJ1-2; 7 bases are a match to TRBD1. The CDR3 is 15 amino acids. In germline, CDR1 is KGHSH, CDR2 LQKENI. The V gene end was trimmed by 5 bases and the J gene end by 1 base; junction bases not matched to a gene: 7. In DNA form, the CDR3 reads TGTGCCAGCTCATCGACAGGGAACCATAACTATGGCTACACCTTC. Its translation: CASSSTGNHNYGYTF.

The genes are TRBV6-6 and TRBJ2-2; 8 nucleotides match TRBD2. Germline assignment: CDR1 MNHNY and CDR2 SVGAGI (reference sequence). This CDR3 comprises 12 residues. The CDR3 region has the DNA TGTGCTGGTAGCGGGGCCACCGGGGAGCTGTTTTTT. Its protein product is CAGSGATGELFF.

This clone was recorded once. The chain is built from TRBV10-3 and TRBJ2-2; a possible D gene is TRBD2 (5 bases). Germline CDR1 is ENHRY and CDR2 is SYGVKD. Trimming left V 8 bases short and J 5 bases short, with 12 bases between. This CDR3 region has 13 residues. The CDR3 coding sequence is TGTGCCATCCGGGGTGTCTGGACCGGGGAGCTGTTTTTT. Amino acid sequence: CAIRGVWTGELFF.

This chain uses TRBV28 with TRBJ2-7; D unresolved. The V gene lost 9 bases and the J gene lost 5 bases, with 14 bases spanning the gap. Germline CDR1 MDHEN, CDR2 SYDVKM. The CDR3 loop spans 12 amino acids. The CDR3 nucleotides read TGTGCCAGTCAAGTGCTGCCCGACGAGCAGTACTTC. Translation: CASQVLPDEQYF.

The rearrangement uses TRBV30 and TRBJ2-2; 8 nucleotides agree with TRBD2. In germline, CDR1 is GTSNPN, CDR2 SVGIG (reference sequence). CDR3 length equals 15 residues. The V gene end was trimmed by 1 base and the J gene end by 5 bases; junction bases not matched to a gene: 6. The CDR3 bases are TGTGCCTGGAGTGCTACCGGGGGGGCGACCGGGGAGCTGTTTTTT. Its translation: CAWSATGGATGELFF.

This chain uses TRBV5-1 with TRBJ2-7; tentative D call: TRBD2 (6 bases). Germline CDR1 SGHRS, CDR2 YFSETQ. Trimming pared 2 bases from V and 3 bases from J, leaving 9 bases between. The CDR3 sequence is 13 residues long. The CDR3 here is CASSFEGLYEQYF. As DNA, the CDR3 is TGCGCCAGCAGCTTTGAGGGACTCTACGAGCAGTACTTC.

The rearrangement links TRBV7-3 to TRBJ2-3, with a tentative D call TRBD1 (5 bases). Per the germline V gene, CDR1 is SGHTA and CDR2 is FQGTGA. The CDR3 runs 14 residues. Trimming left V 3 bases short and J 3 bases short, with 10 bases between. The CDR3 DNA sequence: TGTGCCAGCAGCTTCCAGGGTGCGACAGATACGCAGTATTTT. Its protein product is CASSFQGATDTQYF. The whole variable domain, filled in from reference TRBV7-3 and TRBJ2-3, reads GAGVSQTPSNKVTEKGKYVELRCDPISGHTALYWYRQSLGQGPEFLIYFQGTGAADDSGLPNDRFFAVRPEGSVSTLKIQRTERGDSAVYLCASSFQGATDTQYFGPGTRLTVL.

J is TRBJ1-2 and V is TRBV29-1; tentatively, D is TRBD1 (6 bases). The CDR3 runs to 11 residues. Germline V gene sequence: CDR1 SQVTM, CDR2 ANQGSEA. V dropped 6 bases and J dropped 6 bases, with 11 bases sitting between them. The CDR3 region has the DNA TGCAGCGTACTAGGGGGAAATGGCTACACCTTC. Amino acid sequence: CSVLGGNGYTF.

The CDR3 sequence: CASSLETGGSQETQYF. In nucleotides, the CDR3 is TGTGCCAGCAGTTTGGAGACCGGGGGTTCCCAAGAGACCCAGTACTTC. This chain uses TRBV27 with TRBJ2-5; possibly TRBD2 for D (6 bases). From germline, CDR1 is MNHEY and CDR2 SMNVEV (reference sequence). V was pared by 3 bases and J by 1 base, with 15 bases between. This CDR3 comprises 16 residues.

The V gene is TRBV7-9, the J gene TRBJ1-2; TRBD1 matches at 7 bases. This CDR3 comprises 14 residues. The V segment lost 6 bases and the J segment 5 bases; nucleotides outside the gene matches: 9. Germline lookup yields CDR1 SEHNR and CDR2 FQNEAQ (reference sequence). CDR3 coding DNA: TGTGCCAGCAGTCTCCGGGACAGCGTATATGGCTACACCTTC. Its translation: CASSLRDSVYGYTF.

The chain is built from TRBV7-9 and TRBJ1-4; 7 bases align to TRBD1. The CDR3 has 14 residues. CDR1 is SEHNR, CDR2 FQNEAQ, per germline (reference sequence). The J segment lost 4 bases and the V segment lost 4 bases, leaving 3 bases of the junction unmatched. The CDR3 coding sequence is TGTGCCAGCAGCTGGGACAGCCTTAATGAAAAACTGTTTTTT. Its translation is CASSWDSLNEKLFF.

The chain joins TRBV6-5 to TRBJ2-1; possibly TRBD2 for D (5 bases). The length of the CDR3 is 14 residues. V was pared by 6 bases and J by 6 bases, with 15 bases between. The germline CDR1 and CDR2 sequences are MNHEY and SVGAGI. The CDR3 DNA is TGTGCCAGCAGGAGGGATAAAGAGAGCAATGAGCAGTTCTTC. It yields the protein CASRRDKESNEQFF.